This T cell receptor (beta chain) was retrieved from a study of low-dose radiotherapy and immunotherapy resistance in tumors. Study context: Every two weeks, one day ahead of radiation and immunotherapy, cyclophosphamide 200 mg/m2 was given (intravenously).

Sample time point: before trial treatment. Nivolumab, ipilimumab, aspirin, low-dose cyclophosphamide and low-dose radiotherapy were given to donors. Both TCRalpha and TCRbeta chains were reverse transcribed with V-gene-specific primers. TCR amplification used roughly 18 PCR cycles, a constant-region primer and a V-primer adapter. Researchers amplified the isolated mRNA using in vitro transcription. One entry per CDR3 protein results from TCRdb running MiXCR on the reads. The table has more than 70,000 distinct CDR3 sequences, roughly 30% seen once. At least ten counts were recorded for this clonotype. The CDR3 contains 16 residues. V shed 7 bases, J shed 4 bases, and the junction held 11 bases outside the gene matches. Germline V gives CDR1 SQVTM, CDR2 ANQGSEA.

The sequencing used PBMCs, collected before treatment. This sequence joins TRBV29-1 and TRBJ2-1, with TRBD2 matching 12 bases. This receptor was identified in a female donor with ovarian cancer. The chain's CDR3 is CSACSSSGGEYNEQFF. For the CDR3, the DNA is TGCAGCGCCTGCTCTTCTAGCGGGGGGGAGTACAATGAGCAGTTCTTC.